The sequence of this T cell receptor beta chain was determined in a study of T-cell memory formation after mild COVID-19. Using constant-segment primers, 5'RACE produced TCR alpha and TCR beta cDNA libraries carrying sample barcodes and UMIs. TCRdb re-analysed the 5' RACE reads in MiXCR, keeping a single row per CDR3 protein. This table has around 200,000 distinct CDR3 sequences, about 10% appearing once. This CDR3 has 14 residues. The V and J ends lost 3 bases and 5 bases respectively, with 11 bases between them. V usage is TRBV12-3 or TRBV12-4 and J usage is TRBJ1-5, with a weak D call TRBD1 (5 bases). The sequencing sample was made of PBMCs or a T cell subset sorted from them (not recorded which). The sequence came from a man between 18 and 29 years old who had mild COVID-19 (a few samples of this study predate the infection). Cell type and time point are not known. In DNA form, the CDR3 reads TGTGCCAGCAGTTTGACCGGACAACATCAGCCCCAGCATTTT. Protein sequence: CASSLTGQHQPQHF.